These T cell receptor beta chains were read from a single sample in a study of T-cell memory formation after mild COVID-19. In TCRdb, the 5' RACE reads were re-called with MiXCR into one record per CDR3 protein. The table has nearly 110,000 distinct CDR3 sequences, over 10% seen once. Sequenced input: PBMCs or a T cell subset sorted from them (not recorded which). All receptors come from an adult woman who had mild COVID-19 (a few samples of this study predate the infection). Cell type and time point are not known. The CDR3 runs from the conserved cysteine through the conserved F or W.

TRBV7-6 CASSVGGGNDEQYF
TRBV27 CASSLEGLAGVNEQFF
TRBV12-3/TRBV12-4 CASSLRGRAYEQYF
TRBV5-1 CASSPTRETQYF
TRBV7-6 CASSSPGTTYEQYF
TRBV24-1 CATSDPRGAYNEQFF
TRBV4-3 CASSQDYASGSISGETQYF
TRBV4-1 CASSQLGLRETQYF
TRBV4-3 CASSQEGLASYEQYF
TRBV9 CASSVGGELFF
TRBV7-9 CASSLALTATYEQYF
TRBV7-2 CASSLDGTDTQYF
TRBV4-3 CASSHQRRSPDTQYF
TRBV20-1 CSARNRFQGALETQYF
TRBV5-1 CASSLGQGGWGTEAFF
TRBV6-5 CASKLNNEQFF
TRBV4-2 CASSQVRTGTGGYEQYF
TRBV20-1 CSARDGLAGSYEQYF
TRBV9 CASSVAGTSVTYEQYF
TRBV14 CASSQGGWGLEQYF
TRBV29-1 CSVEEEEIEAFF
TRBV29-1 CSAPGSNGFTDTQYF
TRBV12-3/TRBV12-4 CASSSEGGGNQPQHF
TRBV2 CASSTSWGAYETQYF
TRBV7-9 CASSLIVGSPHGHEQFF
TRBV27 CASSLSAGDLGGYTF
TRBV20-1 CIRSGLNEKLFF
TRBV5-1 CASRQTGEDEQYF
TRBV11-2 CASSFGMDTQYF
TRBV20-1 CSATWAGSTEAFF
TRBV13 CATSLTSGAQYF
TRBV11-3 CASSLNSGSYNEQFF
TRBV7-9 CASSSPIQGAGEDTQYF
TRBV5-1 CASSSGQRGYGYTF
TRBV5-5 CASSVGALAMGQETQYF
TRBV12-3/TRBV12-4 CASSLPPGQGPTEAFF
TRBV6-5 CASSLGQGFNEQYF
TRBV11-2 CASSLTRGQTTSYEQYF
TRBV7-9 CASGVWGEGANSYEQYF
TRBV20-1 CSARDRVRGRTGELFF
TRBV29-1 CSVNSGPSVLSEQYF
TRBV20-1 CSARVAPRADTQYF
TRBV7-9 CASSFYNNNDMRF
TRBV12-3/TRBV12-4 CASSLGTGETEAFF
TRBV12-3/TRBV12-4 CASRAGTITDTQYF
TRBV29-1 CSVDGGSSYNEQFF
TRBV27 CASSLNIWGYGYTF